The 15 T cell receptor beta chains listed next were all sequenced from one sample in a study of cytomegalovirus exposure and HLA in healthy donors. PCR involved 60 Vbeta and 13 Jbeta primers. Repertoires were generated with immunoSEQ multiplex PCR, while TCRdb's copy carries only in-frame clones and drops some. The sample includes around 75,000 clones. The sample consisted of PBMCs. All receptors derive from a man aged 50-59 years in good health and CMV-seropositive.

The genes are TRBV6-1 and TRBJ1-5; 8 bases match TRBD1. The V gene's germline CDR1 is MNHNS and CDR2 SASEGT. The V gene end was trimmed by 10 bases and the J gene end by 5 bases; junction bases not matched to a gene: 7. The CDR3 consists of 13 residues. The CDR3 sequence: CATGQGWDQPQHF. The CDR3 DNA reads TGTGCCACCGGACAGGGATGGGATCAGCCCCAGCATTTT.

The CDR3 DNA follows: TGTGCCAGCAGCGCAGCGGGCCGTGAAGCTTTCTTT. Translating gives CASSAAGREAFF. The rearrangement joins TRBV9 to TRBJ1-1; no firm D call. The CDR3 is made up of 12 amino acids. The V gene lost 3 bases and the J gene lost 7 bases, with 10 bases spanning the gap. The germline CDR1 and CDR2 sequences are SGDLS and YYNGEE.

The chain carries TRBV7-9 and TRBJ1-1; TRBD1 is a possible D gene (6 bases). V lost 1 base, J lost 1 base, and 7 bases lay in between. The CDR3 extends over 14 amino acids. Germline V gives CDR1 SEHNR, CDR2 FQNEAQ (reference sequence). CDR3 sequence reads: CASSLGGGNTEAFF. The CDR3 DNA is TGTGCCAGCAGCTTAGGAGGGGGGAACACTGAAGCTTTCTTT.

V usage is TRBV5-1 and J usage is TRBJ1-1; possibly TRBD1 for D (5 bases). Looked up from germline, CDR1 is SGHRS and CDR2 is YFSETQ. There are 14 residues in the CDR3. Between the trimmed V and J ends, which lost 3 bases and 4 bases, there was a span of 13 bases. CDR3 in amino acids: CASSSGVESTEAFF. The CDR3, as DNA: TGCGCCAGCAGCTCGGGGGTAGAGAGCACTGAAGCTTTCTTT.

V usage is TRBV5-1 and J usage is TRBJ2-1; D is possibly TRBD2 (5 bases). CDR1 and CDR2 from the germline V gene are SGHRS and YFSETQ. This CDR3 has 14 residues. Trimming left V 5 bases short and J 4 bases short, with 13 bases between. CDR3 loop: CASSREAPYNEQFF. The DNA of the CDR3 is TGCGCCAGCAGTCGGGAAGCGCCTTACAATGAGCAGTTCTTC. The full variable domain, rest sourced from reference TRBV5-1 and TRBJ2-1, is KAGVTQTPRYLIKTRGQQVTLSCSPISGHRSVSWYQQTPGQGLQFLFEYFSETQRNKGNFPGRFSGRQFSNSRSEMNVSTLELGDSALYLCASSREAPYNEQFFGPGTRLTVL.

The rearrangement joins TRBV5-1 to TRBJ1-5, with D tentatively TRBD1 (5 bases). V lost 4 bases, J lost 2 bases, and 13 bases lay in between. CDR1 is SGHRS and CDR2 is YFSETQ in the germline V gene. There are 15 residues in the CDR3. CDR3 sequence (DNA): TGCGCCAGCAGCCCGGGACTGTTCGGCAATCAGCCCCAGCATTTT. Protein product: CASSPGLFGNQPQHF. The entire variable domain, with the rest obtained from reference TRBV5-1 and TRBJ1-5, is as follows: KAGVTQTPRYLIKTRGQQVTLSCSPISGHRSVSWYQQTPGQGLQFLFEYFSETQRNKGNFPGRFSGRQFSNSRSEMNVSTLELGDSALYLCASSPGLFGNQPQHFGDGTRLSIL.

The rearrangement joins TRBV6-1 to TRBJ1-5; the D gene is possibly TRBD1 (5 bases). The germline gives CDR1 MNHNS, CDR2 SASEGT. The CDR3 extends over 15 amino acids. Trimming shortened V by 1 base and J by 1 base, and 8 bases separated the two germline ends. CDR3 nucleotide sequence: TGTGCCAGCAGTGAAGACCGGGGGAGCAATCAGCCCCAGCATTTT. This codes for CASSEDRGSNQPQHF.

As DNA, the CDR3 is TGTGCCAGCAGCTTGGGACAGGTCTCCTACAATGAGCAGTTCTTC. Translation gives CASSLGQVSYNEQFF. The rearrangement joins TRBV5-6 to TRBJ2-1; a weak D match, TRBD1 (6 bases). The CDR3 runs to 15 residues. V was clipped by 0 bases and J by 0 bases, with 7 bases between them. Germline CDR1 reads SGHDT; CDR2 reads YYEEEE.

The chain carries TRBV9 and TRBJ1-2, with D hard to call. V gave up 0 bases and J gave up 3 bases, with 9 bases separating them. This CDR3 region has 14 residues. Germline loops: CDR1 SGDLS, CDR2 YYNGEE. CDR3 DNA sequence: TGTGCCAGCAGCGTAGCTCCCAGCGACTATGGCTACACCTTC. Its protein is CASSVAPSDYGYTF.

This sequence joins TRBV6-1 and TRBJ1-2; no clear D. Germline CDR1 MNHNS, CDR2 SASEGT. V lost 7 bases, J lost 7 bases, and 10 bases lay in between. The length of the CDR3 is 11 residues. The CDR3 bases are TGTGCCAGCACCCTAATTCGTGGCTACACCTTC. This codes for CASTLIRGYTF.

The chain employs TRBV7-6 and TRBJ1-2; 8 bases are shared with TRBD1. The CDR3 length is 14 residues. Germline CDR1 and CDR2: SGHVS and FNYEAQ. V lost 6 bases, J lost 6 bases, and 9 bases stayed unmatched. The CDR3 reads CASRHGQGGDGYTF. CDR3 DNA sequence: TGTGCCAGCAGACATGGACAGGGAGGGGATGGCTACACCTTC.

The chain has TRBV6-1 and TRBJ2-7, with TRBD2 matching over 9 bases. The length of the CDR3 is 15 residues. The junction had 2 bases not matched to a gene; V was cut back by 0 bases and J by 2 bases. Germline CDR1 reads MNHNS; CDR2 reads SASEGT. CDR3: CASSEAGLAPYEQYF. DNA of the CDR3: TGTGCCAGCAGTGAAGCTGGACTAGCGCCCTACGAGCAGTACTTC.

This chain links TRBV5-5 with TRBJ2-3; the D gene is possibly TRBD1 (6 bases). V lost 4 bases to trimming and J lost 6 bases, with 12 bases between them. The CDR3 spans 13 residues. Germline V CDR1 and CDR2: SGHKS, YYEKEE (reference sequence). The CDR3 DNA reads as TGTGCCAGCAGCATCGACAGGCAGGATACGCAGTATTTT. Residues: CASSIDRQDTQYF.

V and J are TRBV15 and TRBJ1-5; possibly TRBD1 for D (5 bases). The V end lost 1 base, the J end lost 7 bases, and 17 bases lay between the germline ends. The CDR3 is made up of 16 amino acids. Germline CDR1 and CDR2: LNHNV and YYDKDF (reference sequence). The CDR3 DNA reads TGTGCCACCAGCAGAGCAGGTGGGACTCGTGGGCAGCCCCAGCATTTT. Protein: CATSRAGGTRGQPQHF.

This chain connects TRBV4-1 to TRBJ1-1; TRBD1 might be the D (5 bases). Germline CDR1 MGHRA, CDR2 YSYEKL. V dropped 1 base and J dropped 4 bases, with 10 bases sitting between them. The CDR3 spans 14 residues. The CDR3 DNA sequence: TGCGCCAGCAGCCAAGTATGGCAGGGCACTGAAGCTTTCTTT. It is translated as CASSQVWQGTEAFF.